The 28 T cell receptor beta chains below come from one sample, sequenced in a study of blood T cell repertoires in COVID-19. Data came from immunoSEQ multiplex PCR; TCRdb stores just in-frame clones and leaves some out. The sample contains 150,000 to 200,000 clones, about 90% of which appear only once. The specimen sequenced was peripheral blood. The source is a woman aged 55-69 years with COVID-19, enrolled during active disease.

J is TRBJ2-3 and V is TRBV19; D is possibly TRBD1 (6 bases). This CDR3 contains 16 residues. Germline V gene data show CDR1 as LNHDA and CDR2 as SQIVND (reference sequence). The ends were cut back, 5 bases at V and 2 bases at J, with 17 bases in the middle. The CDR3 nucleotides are TGTGCCAGTAGTCCAAGGGGGACCCGCTACACAGATACGCAGTATTTT. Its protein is CASSPRGTRYTDTQYF.

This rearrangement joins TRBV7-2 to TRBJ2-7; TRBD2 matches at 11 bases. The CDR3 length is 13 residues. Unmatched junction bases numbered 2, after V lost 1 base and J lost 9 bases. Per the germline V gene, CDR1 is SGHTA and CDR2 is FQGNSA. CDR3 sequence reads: CASSLGLAGGQYF. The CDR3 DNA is TGTGCCAGCAGCTTAGGCCTAGCGGGAGGGCAGTACTTC.

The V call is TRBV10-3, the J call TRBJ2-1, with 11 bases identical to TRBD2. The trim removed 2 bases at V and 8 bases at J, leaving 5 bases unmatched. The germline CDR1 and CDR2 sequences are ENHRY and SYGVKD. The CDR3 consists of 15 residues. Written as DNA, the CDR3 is TGTGCCATCAGTGAGACTAGCGGGAGCAAACATGAGCAGTTCTTC. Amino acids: CAISETSGSKHEQFF.

CDR3 sequence reads: CASSPIMNTEAFF. The DNA for the CDR3 is TGTGCCAGCTCGCCTATCATGAACACTGAAGCTTTCTTT. The chain combines TRBV18 with TRBJ1-1; D is uncertain. Germline values: CDR1 KGHSH, CDR2 LQKENI. Deletions cut 6 bases from V and 0 bases from J, with 8 bases between. The CDR3 spans 13 residues.

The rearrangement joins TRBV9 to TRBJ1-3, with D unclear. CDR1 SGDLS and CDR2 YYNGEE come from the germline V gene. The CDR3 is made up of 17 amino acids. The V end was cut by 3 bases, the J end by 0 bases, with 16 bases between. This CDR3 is CASSARFVPSSGNTIYF. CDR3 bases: TGTGCCAGCAGCGCTCGGTTTGTACCTAGCTCTGGAAACACCATATATTTT.

CDR3 in DNA: TGTGCCAGCAGTCTAAGAGAGACCCAGTACTTC. As protein: CASSLRETQYF. The chain recombines TRBV6-5 with TRBJ2-5; D remains ambiguous. V gave up 5 bases and J gave up 4 bases, with 5 bases separating them. The CDR3 loop spans 11 amino acids. Looked up from germline, CDR1 is MNHEY and CDR2 is SVGAGI.

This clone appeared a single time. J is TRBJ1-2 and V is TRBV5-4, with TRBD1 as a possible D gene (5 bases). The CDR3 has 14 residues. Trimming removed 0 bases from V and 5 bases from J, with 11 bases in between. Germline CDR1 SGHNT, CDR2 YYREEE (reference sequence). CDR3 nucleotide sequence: TGTGCCAGCAGCTTGGTACAGGACGCTTATGGCTACACCTTC. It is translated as CASSLVQDAYGYTF.

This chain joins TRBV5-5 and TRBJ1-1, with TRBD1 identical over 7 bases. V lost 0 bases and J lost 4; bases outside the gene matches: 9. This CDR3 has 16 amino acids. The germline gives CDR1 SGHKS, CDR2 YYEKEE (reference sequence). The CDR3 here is CASSLGRGYSGTEAFF. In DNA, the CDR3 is TGTGCCAGCAGCTTGGGCAGGGGGTACTCTGGCACTGAAGCTTTCTTT.

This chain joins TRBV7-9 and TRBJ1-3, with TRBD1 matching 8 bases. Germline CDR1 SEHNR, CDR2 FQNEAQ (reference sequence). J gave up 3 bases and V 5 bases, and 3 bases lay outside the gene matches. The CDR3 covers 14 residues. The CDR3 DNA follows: TGTGCCAGCAGCGATACAGGGGGTGGAAACACCATATATTTT. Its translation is CASSDTGGGNTIYF.

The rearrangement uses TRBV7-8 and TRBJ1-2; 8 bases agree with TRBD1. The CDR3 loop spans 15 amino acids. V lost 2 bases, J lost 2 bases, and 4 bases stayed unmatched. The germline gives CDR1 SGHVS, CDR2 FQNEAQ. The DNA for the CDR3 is TGTGCCAGCAGCTTACAGGGGGCGAGGAACTATGGCTACACCTTC. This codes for CASSLQGARNYGYTF.

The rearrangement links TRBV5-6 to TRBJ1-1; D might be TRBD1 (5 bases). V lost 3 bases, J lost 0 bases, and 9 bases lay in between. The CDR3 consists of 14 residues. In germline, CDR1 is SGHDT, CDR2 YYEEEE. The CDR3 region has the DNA TGTGCCAGCAGCTGGGGCCCAATGAACACTGAAGCTTTCTTT. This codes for CASSWGPMNTEAFF.

The DNA for the CDR3 is TGCAGTGCTAGAAGCTCTCCCGAGCAGTACTTC. It specifies CSARSSPEQYF. This rearrangement joins TRBV20-1 to TRBJ2-7; D not certain. The CDR3 has 11 amino acids. Germline lookup yields CDR1 DFQATT and CDR2 SNEGSKA (reference sequence). V dropped 2 bases and J dropped 6 bases, with 8 bases sitting between them.

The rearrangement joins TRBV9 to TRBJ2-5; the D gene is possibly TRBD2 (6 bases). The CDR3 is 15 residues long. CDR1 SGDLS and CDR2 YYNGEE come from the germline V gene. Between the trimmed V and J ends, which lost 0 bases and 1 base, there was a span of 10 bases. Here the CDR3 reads CASSVAGGSQETQYF. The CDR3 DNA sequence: TGTGCCAGCAGCGTAGCTGGAGGGAGCCAAGAGACCCAGTACTTC.

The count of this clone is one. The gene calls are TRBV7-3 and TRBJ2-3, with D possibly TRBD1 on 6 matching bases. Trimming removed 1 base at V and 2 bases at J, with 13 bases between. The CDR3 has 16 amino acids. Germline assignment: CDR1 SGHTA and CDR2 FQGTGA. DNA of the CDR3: TGTGCCAGCAGCTTAAGGCCGGACAGAACCACAGATACGCAGTATTTT. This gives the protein CASSLRPDRTTDTQYF.

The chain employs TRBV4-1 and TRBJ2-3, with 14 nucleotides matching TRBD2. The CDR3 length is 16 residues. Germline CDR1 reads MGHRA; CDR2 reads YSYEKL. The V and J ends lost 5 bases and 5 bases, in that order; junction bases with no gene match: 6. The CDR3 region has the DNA TGCGCCAGCAGCGGGACTAGCGGGAGATCCGGAGATACGCAGTATTTT. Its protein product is CASSGTSGRSGDTQYF.

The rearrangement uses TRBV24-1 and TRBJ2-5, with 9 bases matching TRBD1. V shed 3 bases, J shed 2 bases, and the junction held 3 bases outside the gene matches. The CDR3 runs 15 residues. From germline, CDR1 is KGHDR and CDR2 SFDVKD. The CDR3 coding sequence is TGTGCCACCAGTGATCGGACAGGGGTACAAGAGACCCAGTACTTC. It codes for CATSDRTGVQETQYF.

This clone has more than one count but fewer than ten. CDR3: CASSQGRGPGNTIYF. CDR3 nucleotide sequence: TGTGCCAGCAGCCAAGGGCGTGGGCCCGGAAACACCATATATTTT. The rearrangement uses TRBV14 and TRBJ1-3; D is undetermined. V lost 1 base to trimming and J lost 4 bases, with 11 bases between them. This CDR3 is 15 amino acids long. CDR1 and CDR2 (germline): SGHDN, FVKESK.

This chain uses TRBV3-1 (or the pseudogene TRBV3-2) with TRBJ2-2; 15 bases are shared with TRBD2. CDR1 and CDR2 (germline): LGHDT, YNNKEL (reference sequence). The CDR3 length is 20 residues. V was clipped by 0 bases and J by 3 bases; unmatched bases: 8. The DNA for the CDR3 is TGTGCCAGCAGCCAAGATATGGGACTAGCGGGAGGAAAGGACACCGGGGAGCTGTTTTTT. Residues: CASSQDMGLAGGKDTGELFF.

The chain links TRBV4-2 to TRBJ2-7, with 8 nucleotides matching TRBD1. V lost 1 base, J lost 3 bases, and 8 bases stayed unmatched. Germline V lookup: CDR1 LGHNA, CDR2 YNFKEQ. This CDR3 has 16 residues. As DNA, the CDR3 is TGTGCCAGCAGCCAAGGATCCTCGACAGGGGTCTACGAGCAGTACTTC. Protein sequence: CASSQGSSTGVYEQYF.

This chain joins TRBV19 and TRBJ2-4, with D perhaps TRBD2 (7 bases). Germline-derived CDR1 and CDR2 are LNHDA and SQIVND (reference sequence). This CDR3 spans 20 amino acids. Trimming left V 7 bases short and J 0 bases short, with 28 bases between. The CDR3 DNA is TGTGCCAGTAACCTTTCACCGGGGGGCGGGAGAAGCCTAGCCAAAAACATTCAGTACTTC. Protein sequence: CASNLSPGGGRSLAKNIQYF.

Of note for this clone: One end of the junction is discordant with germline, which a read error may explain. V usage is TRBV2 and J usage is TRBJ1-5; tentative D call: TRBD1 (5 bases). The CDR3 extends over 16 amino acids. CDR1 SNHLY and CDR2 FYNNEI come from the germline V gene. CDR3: CASSEVVLRGNQPQHF. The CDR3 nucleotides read TGTGCCAGCAGCGAAGTGGTTCTCAGGGGCAATCAGCCCCAGCATTTT.

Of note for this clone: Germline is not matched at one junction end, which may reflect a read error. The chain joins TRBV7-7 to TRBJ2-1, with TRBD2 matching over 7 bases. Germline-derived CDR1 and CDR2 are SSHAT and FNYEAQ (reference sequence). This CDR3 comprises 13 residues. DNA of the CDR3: TGTGCTAGCAGCTTTGCGGGGGACAATGAGCAGTTCTTC. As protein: CASSFAGDNEQFF. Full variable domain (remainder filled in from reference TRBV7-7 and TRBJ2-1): GAGVSQSPRYKVTKRGQDVTLRCDPISSHATLYWYQQALGQGPEFLTYFNYEAQPDKSGLPSDRFSAERPEGSISTLTIQRTEQRDSAMYRCASSFAGDNEQFFGPGTRLTVL.

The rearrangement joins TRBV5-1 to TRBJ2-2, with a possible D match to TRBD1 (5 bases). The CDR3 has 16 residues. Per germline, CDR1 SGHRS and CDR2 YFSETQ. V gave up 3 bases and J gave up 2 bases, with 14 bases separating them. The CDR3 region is CASSSGAGSNTGELFF. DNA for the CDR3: TGCGCCAGCAGCTCCGGAGCAGGGTCCAACACCGGGGAGCTGTTTTTT.

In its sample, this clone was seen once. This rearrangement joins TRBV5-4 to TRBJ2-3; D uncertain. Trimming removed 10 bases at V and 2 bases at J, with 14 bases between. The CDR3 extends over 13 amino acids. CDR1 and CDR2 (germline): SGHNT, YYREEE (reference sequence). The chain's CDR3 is CAVAASSTDTQYF. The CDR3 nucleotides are TGTGCCGTCGCCGCGAGCTCCACAGATACGCAGTATTTT.

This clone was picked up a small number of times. The CDR3 reads CASSLRGTSSYEQYF. The CDR3 nucleotides read TGTGCCAGCAGCCTAAGGGGGACGAGCTCCTACGAGCAGTACTTC. The chain recombines TRBV5-4 with TRBJ2-7, with D possibly being TRBD1 (6 bases). V gave up 4 bases and J gave up 0 bases, with 14 bases separating them. The CDR3 totals 15 residues. The germline gives CDR1 SGHNT, CDR2 YYREEE (reference sequence).

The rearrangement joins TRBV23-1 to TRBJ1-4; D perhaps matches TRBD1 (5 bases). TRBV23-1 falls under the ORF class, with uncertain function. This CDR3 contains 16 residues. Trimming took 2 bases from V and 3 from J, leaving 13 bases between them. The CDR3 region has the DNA TGCGCCAGCAGTCAACCCCGACAGCCATCTAATGAAAAACTGTTTTTT. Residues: CASSQPRQPSNEKLFF.

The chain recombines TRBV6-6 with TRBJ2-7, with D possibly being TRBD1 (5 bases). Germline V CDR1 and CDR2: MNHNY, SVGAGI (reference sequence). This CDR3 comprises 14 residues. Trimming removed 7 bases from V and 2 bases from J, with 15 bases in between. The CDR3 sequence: CASTPRTSTYEQYF. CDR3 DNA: TGTGCCAGCACTCCCAGGACAAGTACCTACGAGCAGTACTTC.

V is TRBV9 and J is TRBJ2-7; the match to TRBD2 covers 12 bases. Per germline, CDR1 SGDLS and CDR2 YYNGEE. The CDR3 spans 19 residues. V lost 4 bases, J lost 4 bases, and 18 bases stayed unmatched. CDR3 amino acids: CASSPSQGRLAGGIYEQYF. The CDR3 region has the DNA TGTGCCAGCAGCCCCTCCCAAGGACGCCTAGCGGGAGGGATATACGAGCAGTACTTC.